One TCR beta chain is described in this entry. This clonotype was detected ten times or more. The clone's antigen remains unknown. Qualities for individual bases were not recorded, and no much larger clone is one base off. This record comes from a study of Graves' ophthalmopathy and Graves' hyperthyroidism (dated by TCRdb to the late 2010s). Background for the entire study: Peripheral blood samples were taken at the time of initial diagnosis, before any treatment was given. The study used TCR beta repertoire signatures to distinguish Graves' ophthalmopathy from Graves' hyperthyroidism and to predict progression to ophthalmopathy. In total, 135 blood samples were TCR-sequenced: 40 to 45 ophthalmopathy, some 75 hyperthyroidism and some 17 hyperthyroidism-to-ophthalmopathy patients. A discovery set of 100 patients (roughly 43 ophthalmopathy, approximately 58 stable hyperthyroidism) was enrolled to explore V-J signatures distinguishing ophthalmopathy from hyperthyroidism. The independent validation cohort included around 19 hyperthyroidism patients plus 17 patients who later progressed from hyperthyroidism to ophthalmopathy. In six hyperthyroidism patients, T-cell repertoires of thyroid tissue and blood were compared. Once sampling was done, hyperthyroidism patients were given methimazole at a starting dose of 30 mg daily, while ophthalmopathy patients were given high-dose intravenous methylprednisolone. The roughly 94 discovery patients were randomly split 7:3 into training and test sets. Results and caveats for the whole study, not just this receptor: Sample size was not statistically predetermined, and group allocation was not concealed from the investigators. In validation, the model predicted ophthalmopathy progression with 70.59% sensitivity and about 77% specificity; roughly 11 predicted patients were CT-confirmed with GO in a median of approximately 6.5 months. The 13-signature model separated ophthalmopathy from stable hyperthyroidism with approximately 88% sensitivity and approximately 81% specificity in cross-validation, and 80%/75% in the test set. Most expanded thyroid clonotypes with frequency above 0.001 were also detected in blood, suggesting blood repertoires may reflect the thyroid immune response.

Trimming at the junction amounts to 7 bases on V and 1 base on J, and the germline ends lie 13 bases apart. From the germline V gene (reference sequence), CDR1 is DFQATT and CDR2 is SNEGSKA. The CDR3 sequence holds 13 residues, the cysteine and phenylalanine included. Left in the record is the CDR3 DNA by itself, 39 bases read in frame from the first base. For repertoire sequencing, TCR beta CDR3 regions were amplified from RNA transcripts. The first round of RT-PCR was done with HTBI primers and the Qiagen OneStep RT-PCR kit, and was followed by a second round of multiplex PCR, then size selection and purification. Libraries were sequenced on an Illumina HiSeq2000 using paired-end 100 bp reads. The original pipeline was this. SOAPnuke was used for read processing, and reads with adapters, uncalled bases, a mean Phred below 15, or no exact constant-primer or identifier match were discarded. COPE v1.2.5 was used to merge the high-quality paired reads. Clonotypes were defined as unique nucleotide sequences and were aligned to IMGT TRB V, D and J references using MiTCR v1.1. Only V-J combinations with frequency above 0.0001 were analysed, covering 99% to 99.2% of repertoires. A TCR clonal expansion and chaos score per V-J combination was defined as the ratio of F50 clonal expansion to chaos observed in the TCRdist matrix. Features were reduced by Welch's t-statistics and random forest to around 14 V-J combinations, which fed a naive Bayes classifier. Thyroid-blood repertoire similarity was quantified with the Morisita-Horn index. TCRdb's own reprocessing of the public reads used fastp at Q25 and MiXCR and kept productive beta chains. Duplicate CDR3 protein sequences are folded into a single record with the most common DNA and genes. The V and J calls come from TCRdb's annotation, not from the publication. The sample table shows 350,000 to 400,000 distinct CDR3 sequences, and 15% are seen once. Around 7% of the sample is held by the ten biggest clonotypes.

Hyperthyroidism was considered stable if no progression to ophthalmopathy occurred within 18 months of follow-up. Hyperthyroidism patients were newly diagnosed, were aged 18 to 65 years, and had a disease duration under 2 months. Patients were excluded if they had other autoimmune diseases, uncontrolled infections, pregnancy or lactation. Clinical symptoms, serum thyroxine, TRAb, thyroid ultrasound and orbital computed tomography formed the basis of the diagnosis. Using Ficoll-Paque density gradient centrifugation, PBMCs were isolated from less than 11 ml of fresh peripheral blood. Trizol reagent was used to extract the total RNA, and its quality was then checked on an Agilent 2100 Bioanalyzer.

The sequence derives from a woman aged 18-29 years with stable Graves' hyperthyroidism. Donor details come from another sample of the same person, matched by shared clones. The chain employs TRBV20-1 and TRBJ1-1, with no reliable assignment of the D segment. The sample was peripheral blood. The DNA reads TGCAGTGTGTCCGGGAATCAGAACACTGAAGCTTTCTTT. This is translated as CSVSGNQNTEAFF.